The clone carrying this TCR beta chain was counted once. Its antigen is currently unknown. It was with 60 Vbeta and 13 Jbeta primers that the PCR ran. Per the original data handling: Later, an analysis found some 80 million unique TCR beta chains, and around 12 million of these were shared. Repertoires were generated with immunoSEQ multiplex PCR, while TCRdb's copy carries only in-frame clones and drops some. V and J calls plus clone size are reproduced from that table; the DNA served to infer D and trimming. The data hold 150,000 to 200,000 clones, with around 62% observed a single time. The sample belongs to a study of cytomegalovirus exposure and HLA in healthy donors. Findings and limits, study-wide: A classifier reportedly called cytomegalovirus status with high sensitivity and specificity. Clonal expansion was found to be greater in HLA-associated TCR beta chains than in equally common others in a later analysis. A few V segments could not be told apart, such as TRBV6-2 and TRBV6-3, and were left out.

Germline V CDR1 and CDR2: SGHNT, YYREEE (reference sequence). V shed 1 base, J shed 6 bases, and the junction held 6 bases outside the gene matches. This CDR3 region has 16 residues. The receptor was isolated from a man aged 40-55 years in good health and CMV-seronegative. The sample consisted of PBMCs. The chain couples TRBV5-4 to TRBJ2-2; 10 bases map to TRBD2. As DNA, the CDR3 is TGTGCCAGCAGCTTGTCTAGCGGGAGCCCCCCCGGGGAGCTGTTTTTT. Its translation is CASSLSSGSPPGELFF.